The 5 T cell receptor beta chains reported below all come from one sample, sequenced in a study of T cells in Graves' hyperthyroidism and ophthalmopathy. The source material, RNA transcripts, was used to amplify TCR beta CDR3 regions. The HTBI set primed first-round TCR CDR3 RT-PCR. TCRdb re-analysed the multiplex PCR reads in MiXCR, keeping a single row per CDR3 protein. This table holds hundreds of thousands of distinct CDR3 sequences, less than 45% found once. Specimen: peripheral blood or thyroid tissue (not recorded which). The receptors derive from an adult man with Graves' disease, either hyperthyroidism or ophthalmopathy (not recorded which).

Remarks on this clonotype: The CDR3 end shows no conserved phenylalanine or tryptophan, and so a read error is likely. The chain carries TRBV28 and TRBJ1-2; D is uncertain. V shed 5 bases and J shed 4 bases, with 14 bases lying between them. CDR3 length equals 14 residues. Germline CDR1 reads MDHEN; CDR2 reads SYDVKM. DNA of the CDR3: TGTGCCAGCAGTCGCCGCGACGGATCCTATGGCTACACCCTC. Translated: CASSRRDGSYGYTL.

V usage is TRBV12-3 or TRBV12-4 and J usage is TRBJ2-7; no definite D call. The CDR3 contains 14 residues. The ends were cut back, 7 bases at V and 0 bases at J, with 13 bases in the middle. DNA for the CDR3: TGTGCCAGCAATCTCAAGCTCCTCTCCTACGAGCAGTACTTC. Translated: CASNLKLLSYEQYF.

This clonotype was seen more than once but under ten times. CDR3 nucleotide sequence: TGTGCCAGCAGCTTAGCAGGGGCGCGCAACACTGAAGCTTTCTTT. The encoded protein is CASSLAGARNTEAFF. The chain links TRBV7-9 to TRBJ1-1; D possibly corresponds to TRBD1 (5 bases). Trimming cost V 0 bases and J 2 bases, with 10 bases left between them. Germline-derived CDR1 and CDR2 are SEHNR and FQNEAQ (reference sequence). The CDR3 totals 15 residues.

V usage is TRBV12-5 and J usage is TRBJ1-1; maybe TRBD1 (6 bases). Germline-derived CDR1 and CDR2 are LGHNT and FRNRAP. The CDR3 length is 13 residues. V dropped 1 base and J dropped 8 bases, with 11 bases sitting between them. CDR3 DNA sequence: TGTGCTAGTGGTTTGGGCAGGGGAATCGAAGCTTTCTTT. Amino acid sequence: CASGLGRGIEAFF.

This clonotype occurred many times. The chain has TRBV7-9 and TRBJ1-4, with D unresolved. V gave up 3 bases and J gave up 6 bases, with 11 bases separating them. This CDR3 has 14 amino acids. Germline V lookup: CDR1 SEHNR, CDR2 FQNEAQ (reference sequence). CDR3 DNA: TGTGCCAGCAGCTTGGGCCGAAATCATGAAAAACTGTTTTTT. This encodes CASSLGRNHEKLFF.